A single sample is the source of the 12 T cell receptor beta chains below, sequenced in a study of shared T cell receptors in the human thymus. Here immunoSEQ multiplex PCR was the method, and the copy in TCRdb shows in-frame clones only, minus some. The sample consists of hundreds of thousands of clones, approximately 88% of them appearing once. These data were also filed under a second study, of human thymus T cells.

The sequenced material came from thymocytes. The receptor set was obtained from a boy in the first two years of life with a congenital heart defect.

The gene calls are TRBV4-2 and TRBJ2-2, with D uncertain. Germline assignment: CDR1 LGHNA and CDR2 YNFKEQ. This CDR3 contains 18 residues. V was shortened by 4 bases and J by 5 bases, with 23 bases between the two germline ends. CDR3 bases: TGTGCCAGCAGCCCTATGGTTTGGTATTGGCGGTTGACCGGGGAGCTGTTTTTT. As protein: CASSPMVWYWRLTGELFF.

V is TRBV27 and J is TRBJ2-1; 7 nucleotides line up with TRBD2. The trim removed 0 bases at V and 8 bases at J, leaving 13 bases unmatched. The germline CDR1 and CDR2 sequences are MNHEY and SMNVEV (reference sequence). The CDR3 length is 17 residues. The CDR3 DNA is TGTGCCAGCAGTTTATCCGTCGGCGGGAGAGGCGACGATGAGCAGTTCTTC. This codes for CASSLSVGGRGDDEQFF.

The CDR3 DNA reads as TGTGCCTGGGCCCCTGAGGGGGGGGCTGGGGCCAACGTCCTGACTTTC. Translating gives CAWAPEGGAGANVLTF. This chain uses TRBV30 with TRBJ2-6; TRBD2 is a possible D gene (7 bases). The CDR3 has 16 residues. Trimming took 5 bases from V and 2 from J, leaving 16 bases between them. Germline V lookup: CDR1 GTSNPN, CDR2 SVGIG (reference sequence).

The rearrangement joins TRBV30 to TRBJ2-7; 14 bases are a match to TRBD2. The CDR3 has 19 amino acids. Germline CDR1 GTSNPN, CDR2 SVGIG (reference sequence). Trimming at V came to 3 bases and at J to 2 bases, leaving 15 bases not matched to a gene. CDR3 in DNA: TGTGCCTGGAGGGGTGCGGGACTAGCGGGAGCGGTTGGCCCCTACGAGCAGTACTTC. It encodes CAWRGAGLAGAVGPYEQYF.

CDR3 DNA: TGTGCCAGCAGCTTGGACGGGGGGGGGTATGGCTACACCTTC. Protein: CASSLDGGGYGYTF. The V gene is TRBV5-6, the J gene TRBJ1-2; possibly TRBD1 for D (5 bases). V was cut by 0 bases and J by 5 bases, with 11 bases left in between. Germline V gene lookup returns CDR1 SGHDT and CDR2 YYEEEE. This CDR3 contains 14 residues.

The chain is built from TRBV30 and TRBJ1-1; weak D call: TRBD1 (6 bases). The CDR3 is 12 residues long. Germline CDR1 GTSNPN, CDR2 SVGIG (reference sequence). V was shortened by 5 bases and J by 0 bases, with 7 bases between the two germline ends. The CDR3 loop is CAWGQMNTEAFF. The CDR3 DNA is TGTGCCTGGGGACAGATGAACACTGAAGCTTTCTTT.

This rearrangement joins TRBV4-1 to TRBJ1-2; a possible D gene is TRBD1 (6 bases). CDR3 length equals 14 residues. The ends were cut back, 1 base at V and 4 bases at J, with 10 bases in the middle. Germline CDR1 is MGHRA and CDR2 is YSYEKL. Written as DNA, the CDR3 is TGCGCCAGCAGCCAAGCCGGGACACCCTATGGCTACACCTTC. Translation gives CASSQAGTPYGYTF.

The chain links TRBV6-6 to TRBJ1-5, with D uncertain. Germline CDR1 is MNHNY and CDR2 is SVGAGI (reference sequence). There are 15 residues in the CDR3. Trimming removed 8 bases at V and 0 bases at J, with 14 bases between. This chain's CDR3 is CASGGRPISNQPQHF. The DNA for the CDR3 is TGTGCCAGCGGAGGCAGGCCGATTAGCAATCAGCCCCAGCATTTT.

This chain joins TRBV5-6 and TRBJ2-2; 8 positions agree with TRBD2. V gave up 5 bases and J gave up 4 bases; unmatched junction bases: 4. This CDR3 contains 14 residues. CDR1 and CDR2 from the germline V gene are SGHDT and YYEEEE. The CDR3, as DNA: TGTGCCAGCAGGGCCCGGGAGGGCACCGGGGAGCTGTTTTTT. This gives the protein CASRAREGTGELFF.

The chain employs TRBV21-1 and TRBJ2-7; no DNA check was done on the table's D call, TRBD1. TRBV21-1 is labeled a pseudogene. This CDR3 has 14 residues. The CDR3 DNA reads TGTGCCAGCACCAGGGGGGCAGGGACCTACGAGCAGTACTTC. Translated, it gives CASTRGAGTYEQYF.

The chain uses TRBV9 and TRBJ1-5; D uncertain. V lost 0 bases to trimming and J lost 4 bases, with 11 bases between them. The CDR3 contains 15 residues. CDR1 and CDR2 (germline): SGDLS, YYNGEE. The CDR3 region has the DNA TGTGCCAGCAGCGTAGACTCGGGATTTAATCAGCCCCAGCATTTT. This gives the protein CASSVDSGFNQPQHF.

The CDR3 bases are TGTGCCAGCAGCTTAGCGGGGCAGAGTATGAACACTGAAGCTTTCTTT. This encodes CASSLAGQSMNTEAFF. The chain is built from TRBV7-6 and TRBJ1-1, with D perhaps matching TRBD1 (5 bases). CDR1 is SGHVS, CDR2 FNYEAQ, per germline. The CDR3 spans 16 residues. V shed 0 bases and J shed 0 bases, with 11 bases lying between them.